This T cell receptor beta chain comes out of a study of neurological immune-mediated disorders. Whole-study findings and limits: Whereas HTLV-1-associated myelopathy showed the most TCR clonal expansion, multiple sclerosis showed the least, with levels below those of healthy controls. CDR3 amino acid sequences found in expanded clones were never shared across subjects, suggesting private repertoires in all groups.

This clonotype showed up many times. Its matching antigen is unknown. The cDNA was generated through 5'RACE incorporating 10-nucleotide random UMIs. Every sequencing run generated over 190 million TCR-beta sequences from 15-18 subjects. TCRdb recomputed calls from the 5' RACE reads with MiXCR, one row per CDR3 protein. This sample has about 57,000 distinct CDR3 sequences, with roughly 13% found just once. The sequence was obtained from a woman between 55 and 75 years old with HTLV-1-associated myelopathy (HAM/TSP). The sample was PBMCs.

The CDR3 here is CASSEEFTDTQYF. The CDR3 DNA sequence: TGTGCCAGCAGTGAAGAGTTTACAGATACGCAGTATTTT. This chain joins TRBV2 and TRBJ2-3; no clear D gene. V lost 1 base to trimming and J lost 3 bases, with 5 bases between them. Germline CDR1 SNHLY, CDR2 FYNNEI. The CDR3 totals 13 residues.